This TCR beta chain came from a study of blood T cell repertoires in COVID-19. As processed by the authors: For nucleated cells, counts were estimated from reference gene primer amplification. The method was immunoSEQ multiplex PCR; TCRdb's version includes in-frame clones alone and lacks a portion of them. Clone size and the V and J calls come from that table; the DNA yielded D and trimming. In the table there are around 25,000 clones, 90% to 95% of which are singletons. The count of this clone is one. The ends were cut back, 4 bases at V and 1 base at J, with 13 bases in the middle. This CDR3 region has 14 residues. Per the germline V gene, CDR1 is GTSNPN and CDR2 is SVGIG (reference sequence).

Sequenced input: peripheral blood. This rearrangement joins TRBV30 to TRBJ1-1; D not resolved. The sequence was obtained from a human donor with active COVID-19. The donor label of this sample is uncertain. CDR3 sequence (DNA): TGTGCCTGGAAGACTAATTGGAAGAACACTGAAGCTTTCTTT. It is translated as CAWKTNWKNTEAFF.